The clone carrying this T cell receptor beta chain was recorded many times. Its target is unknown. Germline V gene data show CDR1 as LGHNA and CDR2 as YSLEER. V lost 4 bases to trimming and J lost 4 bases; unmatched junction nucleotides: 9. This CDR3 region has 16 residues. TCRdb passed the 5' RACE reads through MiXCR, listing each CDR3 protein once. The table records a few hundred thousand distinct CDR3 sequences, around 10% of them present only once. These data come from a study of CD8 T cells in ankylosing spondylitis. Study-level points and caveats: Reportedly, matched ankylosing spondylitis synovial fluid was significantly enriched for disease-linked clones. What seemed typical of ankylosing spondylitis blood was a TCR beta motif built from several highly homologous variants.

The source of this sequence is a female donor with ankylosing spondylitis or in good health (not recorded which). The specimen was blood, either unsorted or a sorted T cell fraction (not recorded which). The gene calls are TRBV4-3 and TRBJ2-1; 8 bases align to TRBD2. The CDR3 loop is CASSPQLADNYNEQFF. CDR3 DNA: TGCGCCAGCAGCCCACAACTAGCGGATAATTACAATGAGCAGTTCTTC.